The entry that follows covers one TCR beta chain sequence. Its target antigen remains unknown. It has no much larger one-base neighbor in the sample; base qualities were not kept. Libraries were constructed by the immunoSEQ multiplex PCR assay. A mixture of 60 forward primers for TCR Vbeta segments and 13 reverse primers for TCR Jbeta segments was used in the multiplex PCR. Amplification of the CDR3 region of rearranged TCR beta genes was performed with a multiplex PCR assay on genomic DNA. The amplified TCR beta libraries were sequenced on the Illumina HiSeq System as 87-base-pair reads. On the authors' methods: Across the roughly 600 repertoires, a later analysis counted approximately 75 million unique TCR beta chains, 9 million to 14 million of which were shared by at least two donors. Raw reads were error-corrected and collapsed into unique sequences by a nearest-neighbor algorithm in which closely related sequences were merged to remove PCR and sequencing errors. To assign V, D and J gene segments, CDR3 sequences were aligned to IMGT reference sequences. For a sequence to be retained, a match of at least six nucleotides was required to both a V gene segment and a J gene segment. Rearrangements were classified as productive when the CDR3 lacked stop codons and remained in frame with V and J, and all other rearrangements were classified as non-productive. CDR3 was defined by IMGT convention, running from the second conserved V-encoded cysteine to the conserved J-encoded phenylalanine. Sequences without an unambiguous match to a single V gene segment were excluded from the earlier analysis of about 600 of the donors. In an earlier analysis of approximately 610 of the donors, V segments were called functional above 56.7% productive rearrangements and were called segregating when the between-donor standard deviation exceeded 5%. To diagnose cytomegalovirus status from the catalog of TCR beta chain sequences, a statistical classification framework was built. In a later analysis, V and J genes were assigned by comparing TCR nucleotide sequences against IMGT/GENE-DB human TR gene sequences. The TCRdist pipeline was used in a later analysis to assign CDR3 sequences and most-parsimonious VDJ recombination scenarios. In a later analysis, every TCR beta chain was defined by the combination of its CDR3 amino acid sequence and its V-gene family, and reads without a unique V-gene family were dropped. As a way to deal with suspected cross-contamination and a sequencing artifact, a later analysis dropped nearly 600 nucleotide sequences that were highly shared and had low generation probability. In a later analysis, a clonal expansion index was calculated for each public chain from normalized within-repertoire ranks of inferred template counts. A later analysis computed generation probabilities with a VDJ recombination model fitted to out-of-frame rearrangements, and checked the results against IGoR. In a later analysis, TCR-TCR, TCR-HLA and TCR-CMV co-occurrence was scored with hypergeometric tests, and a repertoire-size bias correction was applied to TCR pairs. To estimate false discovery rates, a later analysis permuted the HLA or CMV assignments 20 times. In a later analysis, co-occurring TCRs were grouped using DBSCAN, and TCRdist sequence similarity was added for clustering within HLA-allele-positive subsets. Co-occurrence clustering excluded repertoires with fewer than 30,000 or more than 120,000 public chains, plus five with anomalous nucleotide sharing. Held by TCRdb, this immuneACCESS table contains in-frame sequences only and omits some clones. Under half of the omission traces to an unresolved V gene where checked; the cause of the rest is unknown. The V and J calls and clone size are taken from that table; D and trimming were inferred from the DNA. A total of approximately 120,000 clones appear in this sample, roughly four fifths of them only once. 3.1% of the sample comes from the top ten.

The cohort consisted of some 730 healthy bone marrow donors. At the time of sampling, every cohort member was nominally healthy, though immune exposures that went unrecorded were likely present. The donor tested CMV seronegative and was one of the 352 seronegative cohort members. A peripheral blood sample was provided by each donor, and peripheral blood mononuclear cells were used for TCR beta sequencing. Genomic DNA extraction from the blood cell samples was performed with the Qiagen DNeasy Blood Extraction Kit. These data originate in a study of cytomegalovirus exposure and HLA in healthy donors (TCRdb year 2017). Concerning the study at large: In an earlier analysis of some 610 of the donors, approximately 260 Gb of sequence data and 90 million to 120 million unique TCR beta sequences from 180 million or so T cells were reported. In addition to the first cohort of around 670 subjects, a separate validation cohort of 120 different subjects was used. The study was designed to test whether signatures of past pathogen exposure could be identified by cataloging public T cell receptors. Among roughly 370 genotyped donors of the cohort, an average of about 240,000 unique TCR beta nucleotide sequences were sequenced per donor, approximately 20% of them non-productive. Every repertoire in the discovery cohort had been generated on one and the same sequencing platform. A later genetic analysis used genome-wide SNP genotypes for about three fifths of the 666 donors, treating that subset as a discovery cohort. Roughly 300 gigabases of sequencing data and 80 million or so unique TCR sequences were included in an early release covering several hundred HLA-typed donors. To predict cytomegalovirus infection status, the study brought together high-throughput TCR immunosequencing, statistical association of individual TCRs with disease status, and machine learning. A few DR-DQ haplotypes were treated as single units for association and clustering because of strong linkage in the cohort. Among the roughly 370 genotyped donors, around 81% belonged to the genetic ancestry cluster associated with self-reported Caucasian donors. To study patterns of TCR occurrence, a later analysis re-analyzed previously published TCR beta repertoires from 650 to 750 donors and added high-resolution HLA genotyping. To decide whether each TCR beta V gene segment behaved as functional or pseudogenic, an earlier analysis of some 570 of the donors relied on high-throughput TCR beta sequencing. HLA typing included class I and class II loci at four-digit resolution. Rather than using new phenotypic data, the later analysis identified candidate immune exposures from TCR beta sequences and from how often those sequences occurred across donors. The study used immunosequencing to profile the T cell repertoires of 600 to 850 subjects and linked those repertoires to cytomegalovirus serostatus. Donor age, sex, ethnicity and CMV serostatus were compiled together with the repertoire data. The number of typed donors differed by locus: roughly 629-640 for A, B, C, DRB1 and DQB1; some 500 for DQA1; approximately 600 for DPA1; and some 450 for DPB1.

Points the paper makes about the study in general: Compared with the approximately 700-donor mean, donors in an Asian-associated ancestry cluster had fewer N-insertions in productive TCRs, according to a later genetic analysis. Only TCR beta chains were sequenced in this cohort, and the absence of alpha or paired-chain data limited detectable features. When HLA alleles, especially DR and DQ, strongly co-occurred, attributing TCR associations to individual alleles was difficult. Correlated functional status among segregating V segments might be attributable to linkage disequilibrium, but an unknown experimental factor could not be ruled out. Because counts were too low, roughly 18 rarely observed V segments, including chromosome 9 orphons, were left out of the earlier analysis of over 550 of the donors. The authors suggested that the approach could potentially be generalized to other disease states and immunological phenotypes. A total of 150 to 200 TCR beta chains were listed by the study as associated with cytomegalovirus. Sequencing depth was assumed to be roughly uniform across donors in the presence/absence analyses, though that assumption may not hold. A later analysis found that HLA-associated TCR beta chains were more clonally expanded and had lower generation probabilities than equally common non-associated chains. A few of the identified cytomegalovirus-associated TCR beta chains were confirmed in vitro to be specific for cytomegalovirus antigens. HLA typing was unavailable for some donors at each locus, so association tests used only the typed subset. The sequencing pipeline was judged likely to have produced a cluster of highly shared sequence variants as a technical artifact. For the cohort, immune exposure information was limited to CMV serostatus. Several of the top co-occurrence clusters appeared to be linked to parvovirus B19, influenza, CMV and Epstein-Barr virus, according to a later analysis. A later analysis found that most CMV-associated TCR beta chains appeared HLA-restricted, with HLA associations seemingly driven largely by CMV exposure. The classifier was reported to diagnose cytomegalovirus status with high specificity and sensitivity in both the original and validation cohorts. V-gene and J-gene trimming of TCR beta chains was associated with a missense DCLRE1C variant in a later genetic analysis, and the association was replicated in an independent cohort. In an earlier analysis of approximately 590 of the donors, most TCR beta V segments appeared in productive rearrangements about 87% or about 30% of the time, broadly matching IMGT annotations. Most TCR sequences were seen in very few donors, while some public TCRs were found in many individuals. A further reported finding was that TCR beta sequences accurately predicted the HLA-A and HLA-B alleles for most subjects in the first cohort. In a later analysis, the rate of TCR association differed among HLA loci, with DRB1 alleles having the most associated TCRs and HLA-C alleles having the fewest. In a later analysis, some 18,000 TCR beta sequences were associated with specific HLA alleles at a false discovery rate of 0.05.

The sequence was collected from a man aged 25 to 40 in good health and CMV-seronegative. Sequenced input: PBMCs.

The nucleotide sequence reads as follows: TGTGCCAGCAGAGGACAGAGGAACACTGAAGCTTTCTTT. This yields the protein CASRGQRNTEAFF. The chain is assembled from TRBV6-4 and TRBJ1-1; the D gene is perhaps TRBD1, on 6 matching bases. The germline V gene sets CDR1 to MRHNA and CDR2 to SNTAGT. The CDR3 has 13 amino acids, counting the end cysteine and phenylalanine. CDR3 DNA only is kept here, 39 bases in frame from base 1. The junction carries 9 bases between V and J, which are trimmed by 6 bases and 1 base respectively.